This is a list of T cell receptor beta chains from one sample in a study of blood T cell repertoires in COVID-19. Measured with immunoSEQ multiplex PCR; TCRdb has only the in-frame clones, and not every one. The sample includes roughly 180,000 clones, 90% to 95% of them seen just once. The specimen was peripheral blood. All receptors derive from a man aged 25 to 45 with COVID-19, enrolled during active disease. Both conserved end residues are part of each CDR3. The D gene is left open where the match is weak. Where a row states a size, it is once, few, many or the class of an expanded clone; other rows omit it.

CASSYRTGNYNSPLHF TGTGCCAGCAGTTACCGGACAGGCAACTATAATTCACCCCTCCACTTT TRBJ1-6 TRBV6-6 TRBD1 NA
CASSLGQPPNGYTF TGTGCCAGCAGCTTGGGACAGCCACCAAATGGCTACACCTTC TRBJ1-2 TRBV5-6 NA NA
CASSQESGLGGYTF TGCGCCAGCAGCCAGGAATCAGGGTTAGGGGGCTACACCTTC TRBJ1-2 TRBV4-1 NA NA
CASRIQDQPQHF TGTGCCAGCAGGATCCAGGATCAGCCCCAGCATTTT TRBJ1-5 TRBV12-3/TRBV12-4 NA NA
CASSLHGRVSSGANVLTF TGTGCCAGCAGCTTACACGGCAGGGTGAGCTCTGGGGCCAACGTCCTGACTTTC TRBJ2-6 TRBV7-9 NA NA
CASRVGGSTDTQYF TGTGCCAGCAGAGTGGGGGGGAGCACAGATACGCAGTATTTT TRBJ2-3 TRBV6-5 TRBD2 NA
CATSTLNLGNTIYF TGTGCCACCAGCACCTTGAACTTAGGAAACACCATATATTTT TRBJ1-3 TRBV15 NA NA
CASGYLGQGNQPQHF TGTGCTAGTGGTTACCTTGGACAGGGGAATCAGCCCCAGCATTTT TRBJ1-5 TRBV12-5 TRBD1 NA
CASSLESGLSTDTQYF TGTGCCAGCAGCTTGGAGTCGGGGTTAAGCACAGATACGCAGTATTTT TRBJ2-3 TRBV5-4 NA NA
CANAQGYYGYTF TGTGCCAACGCACAGGGCTACTATGGCTACACCTTC TRBJ1-2 TRBV6-4 NA NA
CASSQGGSWGNEKLFF TGCGCCAGCAGCCAGGGGGGGTCCTGGGGTAATGAAAAACTGTTTTTT TRBJ1-4 TRBV4-1 NA NA
CASSPQGNYNSPLHF TGCGCCAGCAGCCCACAGGGGAACTATAATTCACCCCTCCACTTT TRBJ1-6 TRBV4-1 TRBD1 NA
CASSRTGTPDTGELFF TGCGCCAGCAGCCGGACCGGGACTCCTGACACCGGGGAGCTGTTTTTT TRBJ2-2 TRBV4-1 NA NA
CASSSPGTAYKNIQYF TGTGCCAGCAGTTCCCCTGGGACAGCCTACAAAAACATTCAGTACTTC TRBJ2-4 TRBV28 TRBD1 NA
CASSVDREPTQPQHF TGCGCCAGCAGTGTTGACCGGGAGCCGACTCAGCCCCAGCATTTT TRBJ1-5 TRBV10-1 NA NA
CASSPHDRYSNQPQHF TGTGCCAGCAGCCCACATGACAGATATAGCAATCAGCCCCAGCATTTT TRBJ1-5 TRBV14 NA NA
CASSISDRGSNTEAFF TGTGCCAGTAGTATATCGGACAGGGGATCGAACACTGAAGCTTTCTTT TRBJ1-1 TRBV19 TRBD1 NA
CASSQEAGARTDTQYF TGTGCCAGCAGCCAGGAAGCGGGCGCCCGCACAGATACGCAGTATTTT TRBJ2-3 TRBV7-6 NA NA
CASIPGRGYTF TGTGCCAGTATCCCAGGGCGGGGCTACACCTTC TRBJ1-2 TRBV19 NA NA
CASSFSSGNTIYF TGTGCCAGCAGCTTCTCCTCTGGAAACACCATATATTTT TRBJ1-3 TRBV12-3/TRBV12-4 NA NA
CASSLWDGRGSTGELFF TGTGCCAGCAGCTTATGGGACGGGCGGGGATCCACCGGGGAGCTGTTTTTT TRBJ2-2 TRBV7-2 NA NA
CASSEEPDTQYF TGTGCCAGCAGTGAGGAGCCAGATACGCAGTATTTT TRBJ2-3 TRBV2 NA NA
CASSPEGQGQPQHF TGTGCCAGCTCACCGGAGGGCCAGGGTCAGCCCCAGCATTTT TRBJ1-5 TRBV18 NA NA
CASSLAGQGLYNEQFF TGCGCCAGCAGCTTGGCCGGACAGGGGTTATACAATGAGCAGTTCTTC TRBJ2-1 TRBV5-1 TRBD1 NA
CASSFSRNTEAFF TGTGCCAGCAGCTTTTCTCGGAACACTGAAGCTTTCTTT TRBJ1-1 TRBV7-6 NA NA
CASSRRTGMGEKLFF TGTGCCAGCAGCCGCCGGACAGGGATGGGTGAAAAACTGTTTTTT TRBJ1-4 TRBV14 TRBD1 NA
CASSIGGNTEAFF TGCGCCAGCAGCATTGGCGGGAACACTGAAGCTTTCTTT TRBJ1-1 TRBV5-1 NA NA
CASSVSTDEKLFF TGTGCCAGCAGCGTCTCGACAGATGAAAAACTGTTTTTT TRBJ1-4 TRBV9 NA once
CASSPRIGGRGSPLHF TGTGCCAGTAGTCCTAGGATCGGTGGTCGCGGGTCACCCCTCCACTTT TRBJ1-6 TRBV19 NA NA
CASSEQHNYSNQPQHF TGTGCCAGCAGTGAACAACACAACTATAGCAATCAGCCCCAGCATTTT TRBJ1-5 TRBV6-1 NA NA
CASSWGGLVFF TGTGCCAGCAGTTGGGGGGGGCTGGTGTTTTTT TRBJ2-2 TRBV6-5 NA NA
CASSLLAPTRSPLHF TGTGCCAGCAGCTTATTAGCCCCGACCCGATCACCCCTCCACTTT TRBJ1-6 TRBV7-7 NA once
CASSLGHPNTEAFF TGTGCCAGCAGCTTGGGACACCCGAACACTGAAGCTTTCTTT TRBJ1-1 TRBV5-4 NA NA
CASSESYWNTEAFF TGTGCCAGCAGTGAAAGCTACTGGAACACTGAAGCTTTCTTT TRBJ1-1 TRBV9 NA NA
CASSVAGEMNTGELFF TGTGCCAGCAGCGTCGCGGGGGAGATGAACACCGGGGAGCTGTTTTTT TRBJ2-2 TRBV9 TRBD2 NA
CASSLLSGAYNEQFF TGTGCCAGCAGCCTCTTAAGCGGGGCCTACAATGAGCAGTTCTTC TRBJ2-1 TRBV3-1/TRBV3-2 TRBD2 NA
CASSPPGRQGNEQFF TGTGCCAGCTCACCACCCGGTCGGCAGGGCAATGAGCAGTTCTTC TRBJ2-1 TRBV18 NA NA
CASSRDSFSEQYF TGTGCCAGCAGTCGGGACTCTTTCTCCGAGCAGTACTTC TRBJ2-7 TRBV12-3/TRBV12-4 NA NA
CAWSTGTGNQPQHF TGTGCCTGGAGTACCGGGACAGGTAATCAGCCCCAGCATTTT TRBJ1-5 TRBV30 TRBD1 NA
CASSHSGAGGNEKLFF TGTGCCAGCAGCCATTCGGGGGCCGGGGGGAATGAAAAACTGTTTTTT TRBJ1-4 TRBV14 NA NA
CASRTGDTSGNTIYF TGTGCCAGCAGGACAGGGGATACCTCTGGAAACACCATATATTTT TRBJ1-3 TRBV6-5 TRBD1 once
CASSLLTGGYGYTF TGTGCCAGCAGCTTGCTGACAGGGGGATATGGCTACACCTTC TRBJ1-2 TRBV7-2 TRBD1 NA
CASSYILAGGSGELFF TGTGCCAGCAGTTATATTTTAGCGGGGGGCTCCGGGGAGCTGTTTTTT TRBJ2-2 TRBV6-5 TRBD2 NA
CASGGPRQPQHF TGTGCCAGCGGGGGCCCACGCCAGCCCCAGCATTTT TRBJ1-5 TRBV12-3/TRBV12-4 NA NA
CASSEGLGQGVDNIQYF TGTGCCAGCAGTGAAGGTTTGGGACAGGGAGTGGACAACATTCAGTACTTC TRBJ2-4 TRBV2 TRBD1 NA
CASSPATGNDQPQHF TGTGCCAGCTCACCGGCGACAGGGAACGATCAGCCCCAGCATTTT TRBJ1-5 TRBV18 TRBD1 NA
CAWSVAGANTGELFF TGTGCCTGGAGTGTCGCGGGGGCGAACACCGGGGAGCTGTTTTTT TRBJ2-2 TRBV30 TRBD2 NA
CASSILISGGGNYGYTF TGTGCCAGCAGTATACTGATCTCAGGGGGCGGGAACTATGGCTACACCTTC TRBJ1-2 TRBV28 TRBD1 NA
CASSLSGQGGAFF TGTGCCAGCAGTTTGTCGGGACAGGGAGGAGCTTTCTTT TRBJ1-1 TRBV28 TRBD1 NA
CASSENEGNTIYF TGTGCCAGCAGTGAAAATGAGGGAAACACCATATATTTT TRBJ1-3 TRBV2 NA NA
CASSVMGGGADTQYF TGTGCCAGCAGTGTGATGGGCGGGGGGGCAGATACGCAGTATTTT TRBJ2-3 TRBV7-9 TRBD2 NA
CASSERQGGDYNEQFF TGTGCCAGCAGTGAAAGACAGGGTGGAGACTACAATGAGCAGTTCTTC TRBJ2-1 TRBV6-4 TRBD1 NA